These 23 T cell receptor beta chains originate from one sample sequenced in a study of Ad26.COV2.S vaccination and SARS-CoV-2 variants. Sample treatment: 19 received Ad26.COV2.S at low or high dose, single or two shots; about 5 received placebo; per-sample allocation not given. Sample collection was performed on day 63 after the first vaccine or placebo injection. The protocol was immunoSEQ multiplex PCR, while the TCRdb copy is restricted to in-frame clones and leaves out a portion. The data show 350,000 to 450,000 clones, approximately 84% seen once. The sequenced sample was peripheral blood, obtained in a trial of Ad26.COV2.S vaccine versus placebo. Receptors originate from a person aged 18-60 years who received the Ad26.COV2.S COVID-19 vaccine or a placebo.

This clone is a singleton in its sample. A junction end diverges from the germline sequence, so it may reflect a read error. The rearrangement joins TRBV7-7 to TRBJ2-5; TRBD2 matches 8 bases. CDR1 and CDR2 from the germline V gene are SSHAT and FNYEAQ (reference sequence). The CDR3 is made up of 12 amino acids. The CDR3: CASSSGGGLPYF. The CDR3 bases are TGTGCTAGCAGCTCCGGGGGGGGACTCCCTTACTTC.

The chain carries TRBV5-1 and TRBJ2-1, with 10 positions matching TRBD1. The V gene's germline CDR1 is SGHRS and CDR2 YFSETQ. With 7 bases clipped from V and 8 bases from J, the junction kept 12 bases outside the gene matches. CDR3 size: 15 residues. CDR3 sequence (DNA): TGCGCCAGCCGACCGCGGGACAGGGGAACGGATGAGCAGTTCTTC. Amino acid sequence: CASRPRDRGTDEQFF.

The DNA of the CDR3 is TGTGCCAGTAAAAAGGGCAGGAGTTCGAACACTGAAGCTTTCTTT. This encodes CASKKGRSSNTEAFF. V is TRBV19 and J is TRBJ1-1; no firm D call. Germline loops: CDR1 LNHDA, CDR2 SQIVND (reference sequence). Trimming removed 7 bases from V and 1 base from J, with 16 bases in between. The CDR3 runs to 15 residues.

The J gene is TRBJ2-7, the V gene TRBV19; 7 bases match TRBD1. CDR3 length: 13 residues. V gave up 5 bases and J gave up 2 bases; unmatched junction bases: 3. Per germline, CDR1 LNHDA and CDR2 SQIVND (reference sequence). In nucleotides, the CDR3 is TGTGCCAGTAGTTTGACAGGGACCTACGAGCAGTACTTC. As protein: CASSLTGTYEQYF. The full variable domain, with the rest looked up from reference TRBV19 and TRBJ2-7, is DGGITQSPKYLFRKEGQNVTLSCEQNLNHDAMYWYRQDPGQGLRLIYYSQIVNDFQKGDIAEGYSVSREKKESFPLTVTSAQKNPTAFYLCASSLTGTYEQYFGPGTRLTVT.

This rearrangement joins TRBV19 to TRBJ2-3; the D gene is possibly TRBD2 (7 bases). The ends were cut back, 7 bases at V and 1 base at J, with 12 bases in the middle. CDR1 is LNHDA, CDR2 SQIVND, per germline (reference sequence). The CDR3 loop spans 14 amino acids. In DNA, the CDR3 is TGTGCCAGTAATCCCGGGGGGCGCACAGATACGCAGTATTTT. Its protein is CASNPGGRTDTQYF.

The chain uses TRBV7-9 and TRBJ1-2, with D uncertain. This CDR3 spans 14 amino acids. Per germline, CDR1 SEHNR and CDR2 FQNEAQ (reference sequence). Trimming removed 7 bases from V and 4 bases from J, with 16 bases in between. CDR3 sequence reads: CASIPSGGGYGYTF. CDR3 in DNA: TGTGCCAGCATCCCCTCCGGTGGCGGCTATGGCTACACCTTC.

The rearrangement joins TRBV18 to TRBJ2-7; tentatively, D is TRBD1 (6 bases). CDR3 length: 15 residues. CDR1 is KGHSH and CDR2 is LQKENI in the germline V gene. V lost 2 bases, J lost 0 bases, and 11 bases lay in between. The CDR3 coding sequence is TGTGCCAGCTCACCAGGGACAAGTCCCTCCTACGAGCAGTACTTC. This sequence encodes CASSPGTSPSYEQYF.

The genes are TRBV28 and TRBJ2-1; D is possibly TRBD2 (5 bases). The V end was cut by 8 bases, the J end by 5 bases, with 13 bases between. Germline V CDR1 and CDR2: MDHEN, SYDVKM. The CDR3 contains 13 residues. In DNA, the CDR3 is TGTGCCAGCCTGGTGTCCGGGAACAATGAGCAGTTCTTC. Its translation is CASLVSGNNEQFF.

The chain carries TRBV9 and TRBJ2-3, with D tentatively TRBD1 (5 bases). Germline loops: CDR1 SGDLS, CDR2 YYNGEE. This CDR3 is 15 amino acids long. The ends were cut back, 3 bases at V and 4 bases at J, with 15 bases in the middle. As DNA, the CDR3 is TGTGCCAGCAGCGAAAGGCAGGGTTGGGCAGATACGCAGTATTTT. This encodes CASSERQGWADTQYF.

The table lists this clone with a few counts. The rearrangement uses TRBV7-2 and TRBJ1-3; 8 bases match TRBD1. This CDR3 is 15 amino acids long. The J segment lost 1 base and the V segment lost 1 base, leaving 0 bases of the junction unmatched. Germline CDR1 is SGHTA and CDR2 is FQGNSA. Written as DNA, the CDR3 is TGTGCCAGCAGCTTAGACAGGGGGTCTGGAAACACCATATATTTT. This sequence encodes CASSLDRGSGNTIYF.

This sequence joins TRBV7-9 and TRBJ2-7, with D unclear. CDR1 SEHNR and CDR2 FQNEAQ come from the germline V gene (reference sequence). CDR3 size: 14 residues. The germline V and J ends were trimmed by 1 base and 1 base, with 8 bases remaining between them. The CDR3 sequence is CASSLVGSSYEQYF. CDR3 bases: TGTGCCAGCAGCTTAGTGGGGTCATCCTACGAGCAGTACTTC.

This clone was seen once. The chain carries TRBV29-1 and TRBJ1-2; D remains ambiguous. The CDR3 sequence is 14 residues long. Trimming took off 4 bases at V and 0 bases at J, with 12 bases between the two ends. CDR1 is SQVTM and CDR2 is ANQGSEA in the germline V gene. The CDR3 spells CSVAGVLANYGYTF. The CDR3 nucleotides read TGCAGCGTTGCGGGAGTTCTTGCTAACTATGGCTACACCTTC.

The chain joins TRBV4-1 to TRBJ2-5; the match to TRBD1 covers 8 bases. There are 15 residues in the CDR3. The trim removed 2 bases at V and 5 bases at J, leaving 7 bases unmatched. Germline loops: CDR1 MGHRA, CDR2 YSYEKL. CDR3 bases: TGCGCCAGCAGCCAACCGGACAGGGACGCGGAGACCCAGTACTTC. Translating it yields CASSQPDRDAETQYF.

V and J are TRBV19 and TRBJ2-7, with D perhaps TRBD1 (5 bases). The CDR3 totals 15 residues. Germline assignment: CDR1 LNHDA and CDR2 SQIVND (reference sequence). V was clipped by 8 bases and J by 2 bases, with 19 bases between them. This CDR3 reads CASSNSWGTTYEQYF. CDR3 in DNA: TGTGCCAGTTCGAATAGCTGGGGCACAACCTACGAGCAGTACTTC.

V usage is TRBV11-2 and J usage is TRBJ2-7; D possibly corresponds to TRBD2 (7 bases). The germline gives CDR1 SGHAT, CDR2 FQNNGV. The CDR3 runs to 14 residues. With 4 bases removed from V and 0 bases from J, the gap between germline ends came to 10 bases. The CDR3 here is CASSSRGGSYEQYF. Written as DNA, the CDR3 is TGTGCCAGCAGCTCTAGGGGGGGCTCCTACGAGCAGTACTTC.

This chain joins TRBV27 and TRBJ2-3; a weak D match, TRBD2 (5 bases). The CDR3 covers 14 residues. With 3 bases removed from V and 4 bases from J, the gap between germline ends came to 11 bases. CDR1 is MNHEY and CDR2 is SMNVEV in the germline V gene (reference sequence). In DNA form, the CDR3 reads TGTGCCAGCAGTTTTACCGAGAGGGCAGATACGCAGTATTTT. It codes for CASSFTERADTQYF.

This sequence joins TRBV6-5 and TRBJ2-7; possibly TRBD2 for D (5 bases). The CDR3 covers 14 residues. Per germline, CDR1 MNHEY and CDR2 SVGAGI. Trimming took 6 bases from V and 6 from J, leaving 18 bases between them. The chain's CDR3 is CASRGTSSGSEQYF. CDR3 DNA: TGTGCCAGCAGGGGTACTTCAAGCGGCTCCGAGCAGTACTTC.

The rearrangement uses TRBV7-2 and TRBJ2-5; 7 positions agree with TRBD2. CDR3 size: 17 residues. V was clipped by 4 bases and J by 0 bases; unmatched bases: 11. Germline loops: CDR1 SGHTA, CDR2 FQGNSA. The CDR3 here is CASSSGRRGTYQETQYF. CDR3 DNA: TGTGCCAGCAGCTCGGGTCGGCGGGGGACGTACCAAGAGACCCAGTACTTC.

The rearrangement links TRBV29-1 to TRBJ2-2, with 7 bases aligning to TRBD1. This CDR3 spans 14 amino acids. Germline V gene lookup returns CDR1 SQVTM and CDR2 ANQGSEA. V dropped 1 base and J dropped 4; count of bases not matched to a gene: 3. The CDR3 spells CSVEGPGGTGELFF. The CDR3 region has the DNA TGCAGCGTTGAAGGACCAGGGGGCACCGGGGAGCTGTTTTTT.

CDR3 residues: CASSPGLAGGETQYF. As DNA, the CDR3 is TGTGCCAGCAGTCCGGGACTAGCGGGAGGGGAGACCCAGTACTTC. The chain recombines TRBV27 with TRBJ2-5, with 16 bases aligning to TRBD2. The V gene end was trimmed by 5 bases and the J gene end by 5 bases; junction bases not matched to a gene: 2. Per germline, CDR1 MNHEY and CDR2 SMNVEV (reference sequence). The CDR3 has 15 residues.

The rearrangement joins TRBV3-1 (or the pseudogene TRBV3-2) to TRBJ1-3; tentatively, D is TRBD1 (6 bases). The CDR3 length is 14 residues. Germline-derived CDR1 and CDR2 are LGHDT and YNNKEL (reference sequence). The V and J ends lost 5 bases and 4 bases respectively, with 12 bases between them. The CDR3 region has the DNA TGTGCCAGCAGCTCAGGGGTGTCGGGAAACACCATATATTTT. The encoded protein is CASSSGVSGNTIYF.

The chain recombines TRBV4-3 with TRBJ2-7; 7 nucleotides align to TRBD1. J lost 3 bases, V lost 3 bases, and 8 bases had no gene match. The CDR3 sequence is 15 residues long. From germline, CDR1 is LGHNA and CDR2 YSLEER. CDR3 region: CASSHAPGDSYEQYF. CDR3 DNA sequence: TGCGCCAGCAGCCACGCCCCCGGGGACAGCTACGAGCAGTACTTC.

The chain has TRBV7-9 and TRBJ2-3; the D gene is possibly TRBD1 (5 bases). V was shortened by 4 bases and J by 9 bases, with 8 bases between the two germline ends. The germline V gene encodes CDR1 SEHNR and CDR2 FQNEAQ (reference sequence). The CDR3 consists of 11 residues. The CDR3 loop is CASSSNRTQYF. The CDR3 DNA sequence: TGTGCCAGCAGCTCAAACAGGACGCAGTATTTT. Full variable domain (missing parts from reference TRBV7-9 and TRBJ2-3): DTGVSQNPRHKITKRGQNVTFRCDPISEHNRLYWYRQTLGQGPEFLTYFQNEAQLEKSRLLSDRFSAERPKGSFSTLEIQRTEQGDSAMYLCASSSNRTQYFGPGTRLTVL.